This T cell receptor beta chain is from a study of blood T cells in healthy people across ages. Notes on the study in general: It was not known whether donors were CMV positive (a possible confounder of expanded clonotype changes). Relative to aged donors, long-lived donors carried more naive CD4+ cells and displayed higher diversity. PBMC samples, being unsorted, prevented any conclusive comparison of naive and antigen-experienced cells.

The use of a sample-barcoded 5' primer and a J-beta primer mix characterized a second PCR of roughly 7 to 11 cycles. Unique molecular identifiers of 12 random nucleotides labeled each cDNA. Each CDR3 protein gets one entry after TCRdb re-called the 5' RACE reads with MiXCR. This table has around 900,000 distinct CDR3 sequences, roughly 47% appearing once. Trimming took 4 bases from V and 4 from J; bases not matched to a gene: 10. Germline CDR1 and CDR2: SGDLS and YYNGEE. This CDR3 comprises 15 residues. On this clonotype itself: Its antigen is as yet unknown.

The receptor was isolated from a woman aged 55 to 70 in good health. Sequencing input: blood. This rearrangement joins TRBV9 to TRBJ1-2; the match to TRBD1 covers 7 bases. The CDR3 coding sequence is TGTGCCAGCAGCACCCGAACAGGGGCGGGCTATGGCTACACCTTC. Translation: CASSTRTGAGYGYTF.